This T cell receptor (beta chain) originates from a study of CXCR3-negative and CXCR3-positive naive CD8 T cells. About the research overall: A total of 130 million to 150 million TRB reads was generated, with about 1.5 +/- 0.3 million per library.

All CD8+ T cell subsets were sorted in triplicate at around 330,000 cells each. Germline CDR1 SQVTM, CDR2 ANQGSEA. This CDR3 has 11 residues. UMI-labeled TRB cDNA libraries were prepared by 5' RACE. Following a re-call of the 5' RACE reads, TCRdb has one entry per CDR3 protein and lacks DNA. The sample table sets out 130,000 or so distinct CDR3 sequences. The TCR comes from a human donor in good health. Some clones in this sample may be carry-over from other donors' samples. Sequencing was carried out using naive CXCR3- CD8+ T cells from blood. Specified subset: CD45RO-CCR7+CD27+CD95- naive CD8+ T cells lacking CXCR3 (TNR3-). The chain joins TRBV29-1 to TRBJ1-2. The CDR3 loop reads CIKEGTGGYTF.